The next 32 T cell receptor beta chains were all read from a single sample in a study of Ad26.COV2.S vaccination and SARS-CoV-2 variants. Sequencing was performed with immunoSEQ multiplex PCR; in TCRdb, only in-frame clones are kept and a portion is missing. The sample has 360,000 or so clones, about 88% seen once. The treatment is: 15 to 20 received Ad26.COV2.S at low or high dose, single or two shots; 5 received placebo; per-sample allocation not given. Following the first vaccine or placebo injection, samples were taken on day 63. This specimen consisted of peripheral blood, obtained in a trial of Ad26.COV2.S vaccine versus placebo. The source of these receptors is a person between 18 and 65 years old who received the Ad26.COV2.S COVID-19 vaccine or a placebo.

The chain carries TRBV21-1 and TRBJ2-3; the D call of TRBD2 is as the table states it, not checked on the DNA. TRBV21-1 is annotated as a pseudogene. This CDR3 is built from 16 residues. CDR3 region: CASSKALQRETDTQYF. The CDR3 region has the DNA TGTGCCAGCAGCAAAGCGCTTCAGCGGGAGACAGATACGCAGTATTTT.

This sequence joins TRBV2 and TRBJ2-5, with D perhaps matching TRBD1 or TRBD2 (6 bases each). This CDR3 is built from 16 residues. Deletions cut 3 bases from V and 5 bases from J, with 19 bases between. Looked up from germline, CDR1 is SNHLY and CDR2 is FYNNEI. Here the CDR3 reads CASSEGRSGGGETQYF. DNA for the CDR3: TGTGCCAGCAGTGAGGGGAGGAGCGGAGGGGGGGAGACCCAGTACTTC. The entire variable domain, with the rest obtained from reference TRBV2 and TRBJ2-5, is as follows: EPEVTQTPSHQVTQMGQEVILRCVPISNHLYFYWYRQILGQKVEFLVSFYNNEISEKSEIFDDQFSVERPDGSNFTLKIRSTKLEDSAMYFCASSEGRSGGGETQYFGPGTRLLVL.

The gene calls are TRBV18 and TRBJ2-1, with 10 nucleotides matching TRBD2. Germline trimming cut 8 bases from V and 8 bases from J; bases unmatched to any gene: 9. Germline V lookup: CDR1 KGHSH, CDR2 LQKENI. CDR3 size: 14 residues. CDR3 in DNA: TGTGCCAGCCCCAAAGTAGCGGGAGGAGATGAGCAGTTCTTC. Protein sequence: CASPKVAGGDEQFF.

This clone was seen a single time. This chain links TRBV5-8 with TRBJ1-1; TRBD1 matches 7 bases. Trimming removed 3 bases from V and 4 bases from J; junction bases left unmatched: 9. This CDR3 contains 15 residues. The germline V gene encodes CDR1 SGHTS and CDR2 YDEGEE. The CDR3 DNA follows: TGTGCCAGCAGCTCGGGCGACAGGGTCGGCACTGAAGCTTTCTTT. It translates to CASSSGDRVGTEAFF. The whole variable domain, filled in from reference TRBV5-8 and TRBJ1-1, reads EAGVTQSPTHLIKTRGQQATLRCSPISGHTSVYWYQQALGLGLQFLLWYDEGEERNRGNFPPRFSGRQFPNYSSELNVNALELEDSALYLCASSSGDRVGTEAFFGQGTRLTVV.

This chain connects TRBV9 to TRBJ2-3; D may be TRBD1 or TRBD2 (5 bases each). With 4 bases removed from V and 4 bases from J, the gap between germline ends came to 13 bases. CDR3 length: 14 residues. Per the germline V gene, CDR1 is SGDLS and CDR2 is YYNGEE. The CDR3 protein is CASSPRGESDTQYF. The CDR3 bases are TGTGCCAGCAGCCCCAGAGGGGAGTCAGATACGCAGTATTTT.

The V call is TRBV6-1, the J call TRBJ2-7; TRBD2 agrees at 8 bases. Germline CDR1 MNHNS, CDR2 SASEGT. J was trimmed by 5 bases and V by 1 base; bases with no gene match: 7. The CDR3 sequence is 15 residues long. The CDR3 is CASSEVASGSDEQYF. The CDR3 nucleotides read TGTGCCAGCAGTGAAGTGGCTAGCGGGTCTGACGAGCAGTACTTC.

The CDR3 coding sequence is TGTGCCAGCAGTGCGGCCAGGGTCAATTCACCCCTCCACTTT. Amino acids: CASSAARVNSPLHF. V and J are TRBV2 and TRBJ1-6; D is possibly TRBD1 (5 bases). Germline CDR1 and CDR2: SNHLY and FYNNEI. Trimming shortened V by 4 bases and J by 7 bases, and 11 bases separated the two germline ends. The CDR3 spans 14 residues.

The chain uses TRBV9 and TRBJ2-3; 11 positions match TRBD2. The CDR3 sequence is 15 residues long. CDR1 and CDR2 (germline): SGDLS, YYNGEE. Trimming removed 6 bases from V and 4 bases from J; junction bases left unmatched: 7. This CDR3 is CASTPPGLAADTQYF. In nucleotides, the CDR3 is TGTGCCAGCACCCCCCCGGGACTAGCGGCAGATACGCAGTATTTT.

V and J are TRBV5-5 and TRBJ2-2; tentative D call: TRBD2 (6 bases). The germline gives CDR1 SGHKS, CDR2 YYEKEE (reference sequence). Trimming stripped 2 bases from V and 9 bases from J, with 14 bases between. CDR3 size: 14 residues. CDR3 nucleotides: TGTGCCAGCAGCTTTCTCCCGGGAGTACGGGAGCTGTTTTTT. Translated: CASSFLPGVRELFF.

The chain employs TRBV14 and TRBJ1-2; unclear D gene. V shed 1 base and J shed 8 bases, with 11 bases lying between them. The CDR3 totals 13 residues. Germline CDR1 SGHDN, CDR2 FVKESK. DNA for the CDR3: TGTGCCAGCAGCCAAGCGATAATCGGAGGCTACACCTTC. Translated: CASSQAIIGGYTF. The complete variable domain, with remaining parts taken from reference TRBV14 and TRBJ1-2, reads EAGVTQFPSHSVIEKGQTVTLRCDPISGHDNLYWYRRVMGKEIKFLLHFVKESKQDESGMPNNRFLAERTGGTYSTLKVQPAELEDSGVYFCASSQAIIGGYTFGSGTRLTVV.

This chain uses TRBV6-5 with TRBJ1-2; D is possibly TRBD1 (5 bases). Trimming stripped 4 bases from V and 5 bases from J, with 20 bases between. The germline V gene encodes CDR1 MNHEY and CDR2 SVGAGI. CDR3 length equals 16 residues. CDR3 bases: TGTGCCAGCAGTTTATCTTCTGTGGGGGGAGTTTATGGCTACACCTTC. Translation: CASSLSSVGGVYGYTF.

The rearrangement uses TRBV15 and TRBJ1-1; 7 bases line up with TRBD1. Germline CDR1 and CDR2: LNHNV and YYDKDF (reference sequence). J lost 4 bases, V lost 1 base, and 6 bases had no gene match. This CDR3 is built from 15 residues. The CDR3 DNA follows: TGTGCCACCAGCAGAGCTGATTGGACAGGCACTGAAGCTTTCTTT. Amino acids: CATSRADWTGTEAFF.

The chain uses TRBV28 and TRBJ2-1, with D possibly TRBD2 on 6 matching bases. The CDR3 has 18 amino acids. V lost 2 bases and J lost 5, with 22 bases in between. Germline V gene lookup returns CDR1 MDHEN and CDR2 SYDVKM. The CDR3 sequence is CASSLGPWRDKADNEQFF. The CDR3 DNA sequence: TGTGCCAGCAGTTTAGGGCCATGGCGGGATAAGGCGGACAATGAGCAGTTCTTC.

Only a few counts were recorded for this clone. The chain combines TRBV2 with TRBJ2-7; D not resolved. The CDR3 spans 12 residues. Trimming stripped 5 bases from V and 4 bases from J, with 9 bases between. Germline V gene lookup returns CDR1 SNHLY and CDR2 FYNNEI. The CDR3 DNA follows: TGTGCCAGCAGTTACTTGAAATACGAGCAGTACTTC. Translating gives CASSYLKYEQYF.

The CDR3 DNA is TGTGCCACCAGCAGACTTGTCGGAAACACCATATATTTT. Its protein is CATSRLVGNTIYF. The chain links TRBV15 to TRBJ1-3; D not certain. Germline V gene data show CDR1 as LNHNV and CDR2 as YYDKDF (reference sequence). The V end was cut by 2 bases, the J end by 4 bases, with 6 bases between. The CDR3 loop spans 13 amino acids.

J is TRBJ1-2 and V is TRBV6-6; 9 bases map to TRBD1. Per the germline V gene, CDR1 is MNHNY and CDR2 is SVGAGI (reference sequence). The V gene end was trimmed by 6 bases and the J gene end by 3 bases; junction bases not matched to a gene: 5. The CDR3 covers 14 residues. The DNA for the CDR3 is TGTGCCAGCAGACAAACAGGGGGCTACTATGGCTACACCTTC. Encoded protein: CASRQTGGYYGYTF.

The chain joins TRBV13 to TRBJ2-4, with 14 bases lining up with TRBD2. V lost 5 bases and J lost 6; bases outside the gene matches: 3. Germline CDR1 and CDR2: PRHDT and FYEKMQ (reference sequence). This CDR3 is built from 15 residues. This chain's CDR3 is CASSPGTSGGNIQYF. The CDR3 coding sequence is TGTGCCAGCAGCCCGGGGACTAGCGGGGGAAACATTCAGTACTTC.

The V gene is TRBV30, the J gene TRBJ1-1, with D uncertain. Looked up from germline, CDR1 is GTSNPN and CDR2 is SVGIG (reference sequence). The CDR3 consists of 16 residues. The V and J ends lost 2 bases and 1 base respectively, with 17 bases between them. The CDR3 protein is CAWSLSFRHWNTEAFF. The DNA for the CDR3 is TGTGCCTGGAGTTTGAGTTTTCGACATTGGAACACTGAAGCTTTCTTT.

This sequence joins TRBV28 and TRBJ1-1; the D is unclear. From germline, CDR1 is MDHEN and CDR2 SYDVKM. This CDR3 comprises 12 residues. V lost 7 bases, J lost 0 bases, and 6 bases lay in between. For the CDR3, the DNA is TGTGCCAGCACCCAGATGAACACTGAAGCTTTCTTT. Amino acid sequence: CASTQMNTEAFF.

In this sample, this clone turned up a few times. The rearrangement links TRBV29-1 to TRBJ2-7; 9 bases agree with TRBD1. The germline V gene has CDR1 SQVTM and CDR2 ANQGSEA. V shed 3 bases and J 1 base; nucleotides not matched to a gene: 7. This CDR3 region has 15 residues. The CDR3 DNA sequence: TGCAGCGTTGAGTCTTGGGGACAGGGATCCTACGAGCAGTACTTC. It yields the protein CSVESWGQGSYEQYF.

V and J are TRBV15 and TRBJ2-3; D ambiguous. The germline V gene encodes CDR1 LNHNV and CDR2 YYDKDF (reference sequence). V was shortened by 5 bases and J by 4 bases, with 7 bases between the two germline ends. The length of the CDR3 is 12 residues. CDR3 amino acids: CATSPRSDTQYF. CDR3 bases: TGTGCCACCAGCCCTAGGTCAGATACGCAGTATTTT.

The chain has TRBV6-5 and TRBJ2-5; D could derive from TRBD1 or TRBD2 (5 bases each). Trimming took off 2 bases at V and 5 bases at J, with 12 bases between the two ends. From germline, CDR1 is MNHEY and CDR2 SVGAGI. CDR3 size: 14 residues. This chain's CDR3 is CASSYGTSAETQYF. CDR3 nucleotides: TGTGCCAGCAGTTACGGGACCTCGGCGGAGACCCAGTACTTC.

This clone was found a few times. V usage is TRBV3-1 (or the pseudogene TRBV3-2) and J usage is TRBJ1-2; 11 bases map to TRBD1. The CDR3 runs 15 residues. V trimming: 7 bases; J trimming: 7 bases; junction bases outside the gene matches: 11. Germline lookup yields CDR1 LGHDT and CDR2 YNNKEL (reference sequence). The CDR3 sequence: CASTLSGQGAGGYTF. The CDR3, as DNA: TGTGCCAGCACGTTGAGTGGACAGGGGGCTGGTGGCTACACCTTC.

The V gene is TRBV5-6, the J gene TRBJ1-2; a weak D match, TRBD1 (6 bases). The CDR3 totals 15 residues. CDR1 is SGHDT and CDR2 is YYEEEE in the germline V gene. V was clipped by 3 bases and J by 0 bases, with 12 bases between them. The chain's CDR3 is CASSYGQLANYGYTF. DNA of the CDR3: TGTGCCAGCAGCTACGGACAGTTAGCTAACTATGGCTACACCTTC.

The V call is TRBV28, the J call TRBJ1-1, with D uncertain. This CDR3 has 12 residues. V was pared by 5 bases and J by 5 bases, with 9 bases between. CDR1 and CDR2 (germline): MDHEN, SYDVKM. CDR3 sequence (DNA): TGTGCCAGCAGTCCCACCATAACTGAAGCTTTCTTT. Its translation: CASSPTITEAFF. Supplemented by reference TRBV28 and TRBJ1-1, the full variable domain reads DVKVTQSSRYLVKRTGEKVFLECVQDMDHENMFWYRQDPGLGLRLIYFSYDVKMKEKGDIPEGYSVSREKKERFSLILESASTNQTSMYLCASSPTITEAFFGQGTRLTVV.

The CDR3 protein is CASSERTAGQPQHF. In DNA form, the CDR3 reads TGTGCCAGCAGTGAAAGAACGGCGGGGCAGCCCCAGCATTTT. The rearrangement uses TRBV2 and TRBJ1-5; unclear D gene. Trimming stripped 2 bases from V and 7 bases from J, with 12 bases between. There are 14 residues in the CDR3. Germline CDR1 reads SNHLY; CDR2 reads FYNNEI.

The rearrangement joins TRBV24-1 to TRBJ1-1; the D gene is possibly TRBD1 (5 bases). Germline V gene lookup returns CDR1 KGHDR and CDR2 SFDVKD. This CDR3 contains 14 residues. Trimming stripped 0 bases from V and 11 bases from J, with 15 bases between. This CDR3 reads CATSDLRGGFGAFF. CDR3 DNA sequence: TGTGCCACCAGTGATTTGAGGGGAGGGTTCGGGGCTTTCTTT.

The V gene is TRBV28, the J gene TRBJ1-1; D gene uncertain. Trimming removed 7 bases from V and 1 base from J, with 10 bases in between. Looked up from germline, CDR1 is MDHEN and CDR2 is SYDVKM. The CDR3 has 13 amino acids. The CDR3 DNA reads TGTGCCAGCAATGGGCTTGGGAACACTGAAGCTTTCTTT. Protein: CASNGLGNTEAFF. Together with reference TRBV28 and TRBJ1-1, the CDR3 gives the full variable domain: DVKVTQSSRYLVKRTGEKVFLECVQDMDHENMFWYRQDPGLGLRLIYFSYDVKMKEKGDIPEGYSVSREKKERFSLILESASTNQTSMYLCASNGLGNTEAFFGQGTRLTVV.

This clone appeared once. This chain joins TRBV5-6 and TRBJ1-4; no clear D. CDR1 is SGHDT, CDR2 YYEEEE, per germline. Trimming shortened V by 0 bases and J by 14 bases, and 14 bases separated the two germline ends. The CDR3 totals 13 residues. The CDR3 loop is CASSLERNSRLFF. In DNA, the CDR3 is TGTGCCAGCAGCTTGGAACGGAACTCTAGGCTGTTTTTT.

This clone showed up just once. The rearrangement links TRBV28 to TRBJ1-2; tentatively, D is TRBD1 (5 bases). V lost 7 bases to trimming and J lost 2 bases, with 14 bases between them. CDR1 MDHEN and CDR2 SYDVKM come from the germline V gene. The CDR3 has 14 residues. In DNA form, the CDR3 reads TGTGCCAGCAAAGCAGGGATTGGAAACTATGGCTACACCTTC. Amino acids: CASKAGIGNYGYTF.

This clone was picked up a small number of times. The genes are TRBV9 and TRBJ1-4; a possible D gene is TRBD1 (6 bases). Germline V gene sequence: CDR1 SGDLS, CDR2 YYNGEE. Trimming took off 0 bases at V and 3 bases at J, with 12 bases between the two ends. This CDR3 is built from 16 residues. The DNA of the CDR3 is TGTGCCAGCAGCGTAGGGCAGGGGCTACCTAATGAAAAACTGTTTTTT. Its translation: CASSVGQGLPNEKLFF.

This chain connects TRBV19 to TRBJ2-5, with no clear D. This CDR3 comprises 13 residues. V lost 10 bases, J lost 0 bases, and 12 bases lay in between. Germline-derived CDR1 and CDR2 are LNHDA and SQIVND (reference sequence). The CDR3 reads CATSSLDQETQYF. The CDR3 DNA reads TGTGCCACCTCTTCGCTTGACCAAGAGACCCAGTACTTC.